The rows below give T cell receptor beta chains drawn from one sample of a study of T cells after yellow fever vaccination. Via MiXCR, TCRdb re-called the 5' RACE reads, giving one row per CDR3 protein. The sample consists of 500,000 to 650,000 distinct CDR3 sequences, roughly a sixth of them appearing once. The specimen was PBMCs, collected 5 days after the first yellow fever vaccination. These receptors were obtained from a man aged 18 to 29 who received the YFV17D yellow fever vaccine. Each CDR3 is given with its conserved first and last residue. The D gene is left open where the match is weak. Expanded clones get a size class; other rows say once, few or many, or leave the size out.

J gene,V gene,clone size,D gene,CDR3 DNA,CDR3 protein
TRBJ2-7,TRBV6-5,-,TRBD1,TGTGCCAGCAGTTACTCTACAGGGGTCGCCTACGAGCAGTACTTC,CASSYSTGVAYEQYF
TRBJ2-4,TRBV6-6,-,-,TGTGCCAGCAACGATCCAGTAGACATTCAGTACTTC,CASNDPVDIQYF
TRBJ2-1,TRBV11-2,few,TRBD2,TGTGCCAGCAGCCCAATACGACTAGCGGGGGGGAATGAGCAGTTCTTC,CASSPIRLAGGNEQFF
TRBJ1-2,TRBV20-1,-,-,TGCAGTGCCATTACAGATAACTATGGCTACACCTTC,CSAITDNYGYTF
TRBJ1-6,TRBV7-9,few,-,TGTGCCAGCAGCTTAGAGGCCATGGGACAAATTTCACCCCTCCACTTT,CASSLEAMGQISPLHF
TRBJ1-1,TRBV18,few,-,TGTGCCAGCTCACCCATCGTGGGAGAGGACACTGAAGCTTTCTTT,CASSPIVGEDTEAFF
TRBJ2-1,TRBV4-1,few,-,TGCGCCAGCAGCCAAGACCTCCGGACAGAGTACAATGAGCAGTTCTTC,CASSQDLRTEYNEQFF
TRBJ2-1,TRBV28,few,-,TGTGCCAGCAGTTTAGGGGGACACGACAATGAGCAGTTCTTC,CASSLGGHDNEQFF
TRBJ2-4,TRBV12-5,few,-,TGTGCTAGTGGTTTGGTTGGGAACATTCAGTACTTC,CASGLVGNIQYF
TRBJ1-5,TRBV12-3/TRBV12-4,few,TRBD1,TGTGCCAGCAGTCCGGGACAGCCGAGGGAGCCCCAGCATTTT,CASSPGQPREPQHF
TRBJ2-3,TRBV3-1,few,TRBD2,TGTGCCAGCAGCCAAGATCCAGCGGGGGCCCCCCCCGCAGATACGCAGTATTTT,CASSQDPAGAPPADTQYF
TRBJ1-1,TRBV4-2,-,-,TGTGCCAGCAGCCGGGGCGACAGCGTGAACACTGAAGCTTTCTTT,CASSRGDSVNTEAFF
TRBJ1-4,TRBV12-3/TRBV12-4,many,-,TGTGCCAGCAATGCACAGCGAAATGAAAAACTGTTTTTT,CASNAQRNEKLFF
TRBJ1-6,TRBV5-5,-,TRBD1,TGTGCCAGCAGCCCTGGGACAGGTTCACCCCTCCACTTT,CASSPGTGSPLHF
TRBJ1-5,TRBV5-6,few,-,TGTGCCAGCAGCTTGTTGGCCGCTGGGGAGCCCCAGCATTTT,CASSLLAAGEPQHF
TRBJ2-5,TRBV20-1,few,TRBD2,TGCAGTGCTAGACCGACTAGCGGGGGGGAGACCCAGTACTTC,CSARPTSGGETQYF
TRBJ2-6,TRBV6-5,few,TRBD1,TGTGCCAGCAGTATACAGGGGGGAGGGGCCAACGTCCTGACTTTC,CASSIQGGGANVLTF
TRBJ1-4,TRBV10-3,few,TRBD1,TGTGCCATCAGTGGGACAGGGGGAACTGAAAAACTGTTTTTT,CAISGTGGTEKLFF
TRBJ2-3,TRBV24-1,-,TRBD2,TGTGCCACCGCGGTAGCGGGCGTCGGCACAGATACGCAGTATTTT,CATAVAGVGTDTQYF
TRBJ1-3,TRBV7-6,-,-,TGTGCCAGCAGCTTAGAGGGAAGAATCCGGGCTGGAAACACCATATATTTT,CASSLEGRIRAGNTIYF
TRBJ1-5,TRBV15,few,-,TGTGCCACCAGCGAACAGGAGGGGAGCAATCAGCCCCAGCATTTT,CATSEQEGSNQPQHF
TRBJ1-2,TRBV7-2,-,-,TGTGCCAGCACCCCCGGGTCAGCCTATGGCTACACCTTC,CASTPGSAYGYTF
TRBJ2-1,TRBV5-1,few,-,TGCGCCAGCAGCTTTGGGGGGCGCTTTGAGTTCTTC,CASSFGGRFEFF
TRBJ2-1,TRBV19,-,-,TGTGCCAGTAGTATCGTTACCGGGGATGAGCAGTTCTTC,CASSIVTGDEQFF
TRBJ1-4,TRBV10-3,-,TRBD1,TGTGCCATCAGTTATCCGACCCGGACAGGGAATGAAAAACTGTTTTTT,CAISYPTRTGNEKLFF
TRBJ1-2,TRBV5-6,few,-,TGTGCCAGCAGCCCAACCGGGGCTCGGGACTATGGCTACACCTTC,CASSPTGARDYGYTF
TRBJ2-1,TRBV6-6,-,-,TGTGCCAGCGGGGGGGGCGATGAGCAGTTCTTC,CASGGGDEQFF
TRBJ2-5,TRBV6-2/TRBV6-3,-,-,TGTGCCAGCAGTTCAATACGGGAGACCCAGTACTTC,CASSSIRETQYF
TRBJ2-1,TRBV20-1,-,-,TGCAGTGCTAGCCTAGTCAGTGAGCAGTTCTTC,CSASLVSEQFF
TRBJ2-4,TRBV7-9,few,TRBD1,TGTGCCAGCAGCTCACCGGGACAGGCCCTAGCCAAAAACATTCAGTACTTC,CASSSPGQALAKNIQYF
TRBJ2-4,TRBV5-1,-,-,TGCGCCAGCAGCTTAGGACAGAATAACATTCAGTACTTC,CASSLGQNNIQYF
TRBJ2-2,TRBV12-3/TRBV12-4,-,TRBD1,TGTGCCAGCAGCACCGGACAGGGGGCAGAAGAGGCCGGGGAGCTGTTTTTT,CASSTGQGAEEAGELFF
TRBJ2-3,TRBV12-3/TRBV12-4,-,TRBD2,TGTGCCAGCAGCCTCCGGGGGACTACCGATTCCACAGATACGCAGTATTTT,CASSLRGTTDSTDTQYF
TRBJ2-3,TRBV7-2,few,TRBD2,TGTGCCAGCAGCTTCCCTAGCGGGGGGTTCCACACAGATACGCAGTATTTT,CASSFPSGGFHTDTQYF
TRBJ2-7,TRBV9,many,-,TGTGCCAGCAGCGTCGGGGGAACCTACTACGAGCAGTACTTC,CASSVGGTYYEQYF
TRBJ1-1,TRBV12-3/TRBV12-4,few,TRBD1,TGTGCCAGCAGCCCCACAGGGGTAGGGCTTGAAGCTTTCTTT,CASSPTGVGLEAFF
TRBJ2-6,TRBV18,few,-,TGTGCCAGCTCACCTGACCAGGGATTTGCTGGGGCCAACGTCCTGACTTTC,CASSPDQGFAGANVLTF
TRBJ1-1,TRBV5-1,many,TRBD1,TGCGCCAGCAGCATAGGGACAGGCACTGAAGCTTTCTTT,CASSIGTGTEAFF
TRBJ1-1,TRBV13,few,-,TGTGCCAGCAGCTTATACGGCATGAACACTGAAGCTTTCTTT,CASSLYGMNTEAFF
TRBJ1-6,TRBV3-1,-,-,TGTGCCAGCAGCCGGAATACGGGGACTGTTTCACCCCTCCACTTT,CASSRNTGTVSPLHF
TRBJ2-5,TRBV9,-,-,TGTGCCAGCAGCGTAGCTAGCCAAGAGACCCAGTACTTC,CASSVASQETQYF
TRBJ2-1,TRBV7-9,-,TRBD1,TGTGCCAGCAGCCCCGGGGCAGGGGGCAATGAGCAGTTCTTC,CASSPGAGGNEQFF
TRBJ2-3,TRBV6-4,-,-,TGTGCCAGCAGCCGTGCGGGGGCAACAGATACGCAGTATTTT,CASSRAGATDTQYF
TRBJ1-2,TRBV4-3,-,-,TGCGCCAGCAGCCATGATGGGATTTACAACTATGGCTACACCTTC,CASSHDGIYNYGYTF
TRBJ2-7,TRBV6-5,few,-,TGTGCCAGCAGTTACGGAGGCAGAAACTACGAGCAGTACTTC,CASSYGGRNYEQYF
TRBJ1-2,TRBV5-1,few,TRBD1,TGCGCCAGCAGCAGCCGGGACAGGGGGTCCTATGGCTACACCTTC,CASSSRDRGSYGYTF
TRBJ2-5,TRBV5-5,few,-,TGTGCCAGCAGCCGTTCTAACCGGGCCCAAGACGGGGAGACCCAGTACTTC,CASSRSNRAQDGETQYF
TRBJ2-7,TRBV3-1,few,-,TGTGCCAGCAGCCCATGGGGAAAAGAATACGAGCAGTACTTC,CASSPWGKEYEQYF
TRBJ2-1,TRBV4-3,-,-,TGCGCCAGCAGCCAAGATCCAACGGGCAGGGGTAACTACAATGAGCAGTTCTTC,CASSQDPTGRGNYNEQFF
TRBJ1-1,TRBV18,-,-,TGTGCCAGCTCACCACGTTCGGGCACTGAAGCTTTCTTT,CASSPRSGTEAFF
TRBJ2-1,TRBV4-1,-,-,TGCGCCAGCAGCCAAGAGTACCCCCCTTTTTTCTTC,CASSQEYPPFFF
TRBJ2-1,TRBV7-6,-,-,TGTGCCAGCACCCCGATTGGGGCAGGGCTTGAGCAGTTCTTC,CASTPIGAGLEQFF
TRBJ1-2,TRBV7-2,few,TRBD1,TGTGCCAGCAGCCCGGACAGGGTTCGCGATGGCTACACCTTC,CASSPDRVRDGYTF
TRBJ2-1,TRBV7-2,once,TRBD2,TGTGCCAGCAGCTTAGAGGCTAGCGGGGCCCCCAATGAGCAGTTCTTC,CASSLEASGAPNEQFF
TRBJ1-4,TRBV7-3,-,TRBD1,TGTGCCAGCAGCGAACACACCCCTACAGGGGTCTGCTGTGAAAAACTGTTTTTT,CASSEHTPTGVCCEKLFF
TRBJ2-3,TRBV9,-,TRBD1,TGTGCCAGCAGCTCACCCGGCGGGACAGGGGCCCTCGGGGATACGCAGTATTTT,CASSSPGGTGALGDTQYF
TRBJ2-1,TRBV6-2/TRBV6-3,-,-,TGTGCCGGTGGTCGGGGAGACCCCTCCAATGAGCAGTTCTTC,CAGGRGDPSNEQFF
TRBJ1-1,TRBV18,-,-,TGTGCCAGCTCACCAGCGGACACTGAAGCTTTCTTT,CASSPADTEAFF
TRBJ2-2,TRBV7-8,-,-,TGTGCCAGCAGCTTTTACAGGAACACCGGGGAGCTGTTTTTT,CASSFYRNTGELFF